The T cell receptor (beta chain) under discussion was sequenced for a study of beta chain features in type 1 diabetes. CD45RO/CCR7/CD25/CD127/CD95/CD27 staining was used to isolate CD4+ naive, central memory, regulatory and stem cell-like memory cells by sorting. Since all of the isolated RNA was reverse transcribed, expressed TCRB transcripts were what got sequenced. Profiling relied on immunoSEQ multiplex PCR, and the TCRdb table lists in-frame clones only, not all of them. The table shows hundreds of thousands of clones, with 17% occurring only once. General study results and limits: Patients showed naive, central memory and Treg TCRB repertoires that appeared more similar than those of healthy donors.

As concerns this clone: Its antigen is unidentified.

The clonotype originates from a woman aged 18-35 years in good health. Sequencing was performed on naive CD4+ T cells from blood.

CDR3 coding DNA: TGTGCCAGCAGCGTAGGTAGCACTAGCGTAAGCTACAATGAGCAGTTCTTC. Its protein is CASSVGSTSVSYNEQFF. This chain links TRBV9 with TRBJ2-1; 7 bases agree with TRBD2. CDR1 is SGDLS, CDR2 YYNGEE, per germline. The CDR3 runs to 17 residues. J lost 3 bases, V lost 0 bases, and 9 bases had no gene match. The variable domain in full, completed from reference TRBV9 and TRBJ2-1, reads DSGVTQTPKHLITATGQRVTLRCSPRSGDLSVYWYQQSLDQGLQFLIQYYNGEERAKGNILERFSAQQFPDLHSELNLSSLELGDSALYFCASSVGSTSVSYNEQFFGPGTRLTVL.